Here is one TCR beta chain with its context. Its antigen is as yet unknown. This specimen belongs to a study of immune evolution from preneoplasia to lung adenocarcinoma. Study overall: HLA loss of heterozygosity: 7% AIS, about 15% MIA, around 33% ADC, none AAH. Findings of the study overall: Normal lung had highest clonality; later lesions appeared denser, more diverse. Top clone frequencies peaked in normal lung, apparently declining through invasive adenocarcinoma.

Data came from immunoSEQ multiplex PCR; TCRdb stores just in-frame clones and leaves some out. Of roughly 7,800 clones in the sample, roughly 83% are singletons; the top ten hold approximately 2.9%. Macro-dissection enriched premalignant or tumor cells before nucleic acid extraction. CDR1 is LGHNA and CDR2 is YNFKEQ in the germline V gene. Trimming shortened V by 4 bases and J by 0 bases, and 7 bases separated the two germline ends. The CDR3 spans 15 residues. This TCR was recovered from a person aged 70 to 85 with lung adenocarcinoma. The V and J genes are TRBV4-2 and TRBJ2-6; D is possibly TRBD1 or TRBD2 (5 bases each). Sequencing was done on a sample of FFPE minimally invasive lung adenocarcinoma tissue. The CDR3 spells CASSPRGSGANVLTF. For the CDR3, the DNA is TGTGCCAGCAGCCCGAGGGGCTCTGGGGCCAACGTCCTGACTTTC.